The clone carrying this T cell receptor (beta chain) was seen a few times. Antigen unknown. The CDR3 is made up of 16 amino acids. Losses at the gene ends were 2 bases for V and 0 bases for J; bases not matched to a gene: 3. Looked up from germline, CDR1 is LGHNA and CDR2 is YSLEER. The sample is drawn from a study of T cell repertoires in cytomegalovirus infection. Study-level information: The public TCR beta signatures pointed to both CMV infection and matching HLA type. General study findings and limits: Identification of carriers of CMV plus the relevant HLA was performed using cumulative public TCR beta family frequency. In two of eight donors, the top clonotype was HLA-C-restricted CMV-specific.

TCRdb passed the reads through MiXCR, listing each CDR3 protein once. The sample contains around 360,000 distinct CDR3 sequences, about 34% of which appear only once. The clonotype comes from a human donor in good health (CMV status not recorded). Some clones in this sample may be carry-over from other donors' samples. The material sequenced was cultured PBMCs, taken from culture after CMV antigen stimulation. The chain combines TRBV4-3 with TRBJ2-5; 10 nucleotides line up with TRBD2. This chain's CDR3 is CASSQRTSGNQETQYF. Written as DNA, the CDR3 is TGCGCCAGCAGCCAAAGGACTAGCGGCAACCAAGAGACCCAGTACTTC.